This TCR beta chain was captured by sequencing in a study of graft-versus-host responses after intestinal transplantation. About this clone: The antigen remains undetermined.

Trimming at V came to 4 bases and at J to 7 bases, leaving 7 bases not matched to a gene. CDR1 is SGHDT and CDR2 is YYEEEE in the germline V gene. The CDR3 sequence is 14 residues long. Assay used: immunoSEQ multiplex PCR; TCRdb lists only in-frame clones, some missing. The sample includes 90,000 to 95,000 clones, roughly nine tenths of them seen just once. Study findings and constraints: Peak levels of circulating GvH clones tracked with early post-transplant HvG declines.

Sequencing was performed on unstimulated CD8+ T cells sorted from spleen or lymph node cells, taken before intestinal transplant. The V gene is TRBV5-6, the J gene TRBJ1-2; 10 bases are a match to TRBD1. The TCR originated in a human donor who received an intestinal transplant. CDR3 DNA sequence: TGTGCCAGCAGCCTGGGACAGGGGATAGGTGGCTACACCTTC. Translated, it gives CASSLGQGIGGYTF.